Presented here are 9 T cell receptor beta chains from one specimen sequenced in a study of metastatic and nonmetastatic thyroid tumors (TCRdb year 2020). No patient had received any treatment before thyroid surgery. The protocol used for the library was PCR. Instrument on record: Illumina HiSeq 4000. TCRdb trimmed public reads at Q25 via fastp, called clones via MiXCR and kept in-frame beta chains. The sample profile shows roughly 23,000 clones; under 25% of them were found once. The top ten constitute about two thirds of the sample. Specimen: blood. These receptor sequences come from a male donor with papillary thyroid cancer or a benign thyroid nodule (not recorded which). Some clones in this sample may be carry-over from other donors' samples.

This clone was picked up many times. This chain joins TRBV12-3 or TRBV12-4 and TRBJ2-2; 10 positions match TRBD1. CDR3 length: 16 amino acids. V trimming: 6 bases; J trimming: 2 bases; junction bases outside the gene matches: 6. CDR3 loop: CASRKDRGGNTGELFF. As DNA, the CDR3 is TGTGCCAGCAGGAAGGACAGGGGGGGAAACACCGGGGAGCTGTTTTTT.

This clone was recorded a few times. The V and J genes are TRBV19 and TRBJ2-7; a possible D gene is TRBD1 (6 bases). Germline V gene data show CDR1 as LNHDA and CDR2 as SQIVND (reference sequence). V lost 4 bases, J lost 2 bases, and 12 bases lay in between. The CDR3 consists of 14 residues. CDR3 loop: CASSKTTGTYEQYF. The CDR3 coding sequence is TGTGCCAGTAGTAAGACGACAGGAACCTACGAGCAGTACTTC.

The CDR3 sequence: CASSERGLGEKLFF. CDR3 nucleotide sequence: TGCGCCAGCAGTGAGCGGGGTCTTGGTGAAAAACTGTTTTTT. This rearrangement joins TRBV10-2 to TRBJ1-4; unclear D gene. This CDR3 has 14 amino acids. Germline CDR1 reads WSHSY; CDR2 reads SAAADI. The V end lost 2 bases, the J end lost 7 bases, and 11 bases lay between the germline ends.

The table lists this clone with a count of one. V is TRBV20-1 and J is TRBJ2-7, with D possibly matching TRBD2 (6 bases). The CDR3 covers 14 residues. The ends were cut back, 3 bases at V and 2 bases at J, with 14 bases in the middle. Germline lookup yields CDR1 DFQATT and CDR2 SNEGSKA (reference sequence). CDR3 sequence (DNA): TGCAGTGCTAGCGCTAGGAGGGAAGCCTACGAGCAGTACTTC. As protein: CSASARREAYEQYF.

The chain has TRBV24-1 and TRBJ2-7; the D is unclear. CDR1 is KGHDR and CDR2 is SFDVKD in the germline V gene. CDR3 size: 13 residues. Trimming pared 1 base from V and 0 bases from J, leaving 3 bases between. This chain's CDR3 is CATSDLSSYEQYF. The CDR3 DNA reads TGTGCCACCAGTGATTTAAGCTCCTACGAGCAGTACTTC.

This clone turned up a few times. V gene TRBV27 combines with J gene TRBJ1-1; no clear D gene. This CDR3 is 16 amino acids long. V lost 2 bases to trimming and J lost 7 bases, with 20 bases between them. Germline CDR1 reads MNHEY; CDR2 reads SMNVEV (reference sequence). The CDR3 reads CASSLQIPLSNDEAFF. The DNA of the CDR3 is TGTGCCAGCAGTTTACAGATCCCCCTTTCGAACGATGAAGCTTTCTTT.

As concerns this clone: Other DNA variants within this sample encode the same CDR3. The chain uses TRBV20-1 and TRBJ2-7, with TRBD2 identical over 9 bases. The CDR3 length is 13 residues. CDR1 DFQATT and CDR2 SNEGSKA come from the germline V gene (reference sequence). The trim removed 7 bases at V and 4 bases at J, leaving 8 bases unmatched. Here the CDR3 DNA reads TGCAGTGGTGCGGGAGGGGATCGTTACGAGCAGTACTTC. It specifies CSGAGGDRYEQYF.

This clone turned up a few times. The chain joins TRBV24-1 to TRBJ1-1, with D unclear. The CDR3 length is 15 residues. V was pared by 3 bases and J by 1 base, with 11 bases between. The V gene's germline CDR1 is KGHDR and CDR2 SFDVKD. The CDR3 DNA sequence: TGTGCCACCAGTGATAACAAGGGAACGAACACTGAAGCTTTCTTT. Encoded protein: CATSDNKGTNTEAFF.

There are many counts of this clone. V usage is TRBV7-9 and J usage is TRBJ2-3; D is unresolved. The germline V and J ends were trimmed by 1 base and 0 bases, with 8 bases remaining between them. The CDR3 is 15 residues long. The germline CDR1 and CDR2 sequences are SEHNR and FQNEAQ (reference sequence). CDR3 sequence (DNA): TGTGCCAGCAGCTTAGGGGTGACCAGCACAGATACGCAGTATTTT. Its protein product is CASSLGVTSTDTQYF.